A single sample is the source of the 15 T cell receptor beta chains below, sequenced in a study of PD-1 blockade in mismatch repair-deficient tumors. Generated by immunoSEQ multiplex PCR, the TCRdb table keeps only in-frame clones and is missing some. The table has some 130,000 clones, approximately 91% seen once. Sample: peripheral blood, taken almost 74 weeks after starting pembrolizumab. The receptors were gathered from an adult with mismatch repair-deficient cancer.

This clone was seen once. The rearrangement joins TRBV30 to TRBJ2-1; D gene unclear. V lost 1 base, J lost 9 bases, and 7 bases lay in between. This CDR3 is built from 11 residues. Germline loops: CDR1 GTSNPN, CDR2 SVGIG (reference sequence). Here the CDR3 reads CAWSGSIEQFF. The CDR3 region has the DNA TGTGCCTGGAGTGGCTCAATTGAGCAGTTCTTC.

This clone was seen only once. V and J are TRBV5-4 and TRBJ1-1, with D unclear. Trimming shortened V by 0 bases and J by 4 bases, and 13 bases separated the two germline ends. Germline CDR1 SGHNT, CDR2 YYREEE (reference sequence). The length of the CDR3 is 15 residues. CDR3 nucleotide sequence: TGTGCCAGCAGCTTGGTTGGGAGTGAGGGCACTGAAGCTTTCTTT. Its protein product is CASSLVGSEGTEAFF.

Only a few counts were recorded for this clone. The chain employs TRBV4-1 and TRBJ2-7, with D tentatively TRBD1 (5 bases). V was clipped by 1 base and J by 3 bases, with 16 bases between them. Germline CDR1 reads MGHRA; CDR2 reads YSYEKL. This CDR3 region has 16 residues. The CDR3: CASSQVGRVQGYEQYF. Here the CDR3 DNA reads TGCGCCAGCAGCCAAGTGGGCAGGGTCCAAGGCTACGAGCAGTACTTC.

V usage is TRBV4-2 and J usage is TRBJ1-1, with D unclear. Trimming stripped 5 bases from V and 1 base from J, with 17 bases between. The CDR3 is 16 amino acids. The V gene's germline CDR1 is LGHNA and CDR2 YNFKEQ. The CDR3 bases are TGTGCCAGCAGCTTGGAAGGGCGGGGATCGAACACTGAAGCTTTCTTT. This gives the protein CASSLEGRGSNTEAFF.

This chain links TRBV15 with TRBJ2-1, with TRBD1 as a possible D gene (5 bases). Between the trimmed V and J ends, which lost 1 base and 2 bases, there was a span of 9 bases. CDR1 and CDR2 from the germline V gene are LNHNV and YYDKDF (reference sequence). There are 15 residues in the CDR3. The DNA for the CDR3 is TGTGCCACCAGCAGAGGCAGGGTGGCCTACAATGAGCAGTTCTTC. The encoded protein is CATSRGRVAYNEQFF.

V gene TRBV27 combines with J gene TRBJ2-6; D remains unclear. The CDR3 spans 17 residues. Germline CDR1 and CDR2: MNHEY and SMNVEV (reference sequence). V was shortened by 4 bases and J by 0 bases, with 13 bases between the two germline ends. The CDR3, as DNA: TGTGCCAGCAGTTCGCTTGCCGTTGGCTCTGGGGCCAACGTCCTGACTTTC. It specifies CASSSLAVGSGANVLTF.

V usage is TRBV21-1 and J usage is TRBJ1-1. TRBV21-1 is a pseudogene. The CDR3 runs to 15 residues. The CDR3, as DNA: TGTGCCAGCAGCAAAGCATTAGAGGGGGGCACTGAAGCTTTCTTT. Encoded protein: CASSKALEGGTEAFF.

The chain couples TRBV2 to TRBJ2-7; 9 bases agree with TRBD1. Germline V gene data show CDR1 as SNHLY and CDR2 as FYNNEI. This CDR3 contains 15 residues. V was pared by 8 bases and J by 3 bases, with 11 bases of the junction left unmatched. CDR3 nucleotide sequence: TGTGCCAGCGGGGGACAGGGAACAATTGTCTACGAGCAGTACTTC. Its translation: CASGGQGTIVYEQYF.

The chain couples TRBV1 to TRBJ2-1; TRBD2 is the table's D call and was not checked against the DNA. TRBV1 is deemed a pseudogene. The CDR3 runs 13 residues. The CDR3 nucleotides are TGCACCAGCGGACTAGCGGGGTACAATGAGCAGTTCTTC. This encodes CTSGLAGYNEQFF.

The V gene is TRBV19, the J gene TRBJ2-3, with a weak D call TRBD1 (6 bases). The CDR3 runs to 17 residues. CDR1 LNHDA and CDR2 SQIVND come from the germline V gene (reference sequence). The germline V and J ends were trimmed by 11 bases and 3 bases, with 27 bases remaining between them. The CDR3 nucleotides are TGTGCCGTTAATCGTAAGGGGGAGTGGAGGTATACAGATACGCAGTATTTT. Translating gives CAVNRKGEWRYTDTQYF.

This chain links TRBV5-1 with TRBJ2-7; no reliable D call. There are 13 residues in the CDR3. The V end lost 0 bases, the J end lost 6 bases, and 10 bases lay between the germline ends. CDR1 and CDR2 (germline): SGHRS, YFSETQ. The CDR3 bases are TGCGCCAGCAGCTTGGCAGGAACTTCCGAGCAGTACTTC. Translation gives CASSLAGTSEQYF. The whole variable domain, remainder taken from reference TRBV5-1 and TRBJ2-7, is KAGVTQTPRYLIKTRGQQVTLSCSPISGHRSVSWYQQTPGQGLQFLFEYFSETQRNKGNFPGRFSGRQFSNSRSEMNVSTLELGDSALYLCASSLAGTSEQYFGPGTRLTVT.

The chain joins TRBV4-2 to TRBJ2-3; 8 nucleotides match TRBD1. Germline values: CDR1 LGHNA, CDR2 YNFKEQ. This CDR3 comprises 16 residues. V was pared by 2 bases and J by 1 base, with 5 bases of the junction left unmatched. The CDR3 region is CASSQTDRGGTDTQYF. The CDR3 DNA reads as TGTGCCAGCAGCCAAACCGACAGGGGTGGCACAGATACGCAGTATTTT.

The rearrangement links TRBV10-3 to TRBJ2-7; no clear D. V was clipped by 4 bases and J by 0 bases, with 10 bases between them. The length of the CDR3 is 14 residues. Germline CDR1 and CDR2: ENHRY and SYGVKD. CDR3 region: CAISADTSSYEQYF. In nucleotides, the CDR3 is TGTGCCATCAGTGCTGATACCAGCTCCTACGAGCAGTACTTC.

J is TRBJ2-3 and V is TRBV15; D is possibly TRBD1 or TRBD2 (5 bases each). This CDR3 contains 15 residues. Germline V gene lookup returns CDR1 LNHNV and CDR2 YYDKDF (reference sequence). The V end was cut by 3 bases, the J end by 6 bases, with 16 bases between. The CDR3 DNA follows: TGTGCCACCAGCAGGAGGGGAACCATGGCGGATACGCAGTATTTT. Amino acids: CATSRRGTMADTQYF.

This chain uses TRBV27 with TRBJ2-7; 7 positions agree with TRBD1. Germline CDR1 MNHEY, CDR2 SMNVEV (reference sequence). CDR3 length: 14 amino acids. J lost 4 bases, V lost 5 bases, and 8 bases had no gene match. CDR3 amino acids: CASSEQGPSYEQYF. CDR3 bases: TGTGCCAGCAGTGAACAGGGGCCCTCATACGAGCAGTACTTC.